One sample yielded the 19 T cell receptor beta chains listed below, sequenced in a study of blood T cell repertoires in COVID-19. Only in-frame clones appear in the TCRdb table, and some are missing; sequencing was by immunoSEQ multiplex PCR. The table has around 110,000 clones, approximately 80% seen once. Sequences were obtained from peripheral blood. The receptors were sampled from a woman aged 70-85 years with acute or convalescent COVID-19.

J is TRBJ2-6 and V is TRBV4-2, with 16 bases fitting TRBD2. Trimming took 3 bases from V and 0 from J; bases not matched to a gene: 8. Germline V gene sequence: CDR1 LGHNA, CDR2 YNFKEQ. CDR3 size: 21 residues. The DNA of the CDR3 is TGTGCCAGCAGCCAGGGGACTAGCGGGGGGGCTCTCTTCTCTGGGGCCAACGTCCTGACTTTC. Translated: CASSQGTSGGALFSGANVLTF.

This clone occurred once. The chain uses TRBV13 and TRBJ1-5; D is unclear. Germline assignment: CDR1 PRHDT and CDR2 FYEKMQ (reference sequence). V was trimmed by 0 bases and J by 7 bases, leaving 7 bases between them. This CDR3 is built from 13 residues. CDR3 sequence: CASSLGGRQPQHF. The CDR3 DNA sequence: TGTGCCAGCAGCTTAGGCGGGAGGCAGCCCCAGCATTTT.

The CDR3 bases are TGTGCCAGTAGTACTACAGGGGAAGGAGCAAAGGACACTGAAGCTTTCTTT. Amino acids: CASSTTGEGAKDTEAFF. The chain carries TRBV19 and TRBJ1-1, with 7 bases that match TRBD1. Trimming at V came to 4 bases and at J to 3 bases, leaving 14 bases not matched to a gene. The CDR3 has 17 amino acids. The germline CDR1 and CDR2 sequences are LNHDA and SQIVND (reference sequence).

This rearrangement joins TRBV5-4 to TRBJ2-7; TRBD1 agrees at 11 bases. Unmatched junction bases numbered 6, after V lost 6 bases and J lost 1 base. CDR3 length: 15 amino acids. CDR1 is SGHNT and CDR2 is YYREEE in the germline V gene (reference sequence). CDR3: CASMQDRGQSYEQYF. The CDR3, as DNA: TGTGCCAGCATGCAGGACAGGGGGCAGTCCTACGAGCAGTACTTC.

This chain uses TRBV19 with TRBJ2-3; 12 bases line up with TRBD2. This CDR3 has 14 residues. Germline CDR1 reads LNHDA; CDR2 reads SQIVND (reference sequence). V lost 8 bases to trimming and J lost 6 bases; unmatched junction nucleotides: 6. The CDR3 DNA sequence: TGTGCCAGTGCCCCCGGACTAGCGGGGGATACGCAGTATTTT. It translates to CASAPGLAGDTQYF.

This chain links TRBV5-1 with TRBJ1-1; TRBD1 matches 10 bases. Germline V CDR1 and CDR2: SGHRS, YFSETQ. The CDR3 is 16 amino acids. The trim removed 4 bases at V and 3 bases at J, leaving 9 bases unmatched. The CDR3 protein is CASSPNPGTGDTEAFF. The CDR3 DNA reads TGCGCCAGCAGCCCTAATCCCGGGACAGGGGACACTGAAGCTTTCTTT.

The chain employs TRBV24-1 and TRBJ2-5; 8 positions agree with TRBD1. With V trimmed by 5 bases and J by 3 bases, 7 bases remained unmatched. CDR3 length: 15 residues. Germline CDR1 reads KGHDR; CDR2 reads SFDVKD. CDR3 protein: CATSAQGAGEETQYF. CDR3 sequence (DNA): TGTGCCACCAGTGCCCAGGGGGCCGGCGAAGAGACCCAGTACTTC.

The chain links TRBV27 to TRBJ2-7, with D possibly TRBD1 on 7 matching bases. Per the germline V gene, CDR1 is MNHEY and CDR2 is SMNVEV (reference sequence). This CDR3 spans 15 amino acids. Trimming took off 4 bases at V and 2 bases at J, with 15 bases between the two ends. The CDR3 bases are TGTGCCAGCAGTTGGGGGGCAGGGGGTACCTACGAGCAGTACTTC. It is translated as CASSWGAGGTYEQYF.

The J gene is TRBJ2-2, the V gene TRBV18, with D perhaps TRBD1 (5 bases). This CDR3 is 15 amino acids long. CDR1 is KGHSH, CDR2 LQKENI, per germline. V was shortened by 6 bases and J by 5 bases, with 16 bases between the two germline ends. The CDR3 region is CASSSQGIGTGELFF. The CDR3 DNA reads TGTGCCAGCTCCTCCCAGGGTATCGGGACCGGGGAGCTGTTTTTT.

The chain links TRBV7-9 to TRBJ1-2; D gene unclear. Germline loops: CDR1 SEHNR, CDR2 FQNEAQ (reference sequence). This CDR3 has 14 amino acids. The V and J ends lost 1 base and 7 bases respectively, with 13 bases between them. The CDR3: CASSLGRPVSGYTF. The CDR3 nucleotides are TGTGCCAGCAGCTTAGGGCGGCCGGTATCTGGCTACACCTTC. Looking up the rest from reference TRBV7-9 and TRBJ1-2 gives the full variable domain: DTGVSQNPRHKITKRGQNVTFRCDPISEHNRLYWYRQTLGQGPEFLTYFQNEAQLEKSRLLSDRFSAERPKGSFSTLEIQRTEQGDSAMYLCASSLGRPVSGYTFGSGTRLTVV.

The chain combines TRBV5-6 with TRBJ1-3; 7 bases are shared with TRBD1. Germline V gene data show CDR1 as SGHDT and CDR2 as YYEEEE. The CDR3 loop spans 14 amino acids. Trimming at V came to 4 bases and at J to 4 bases, leaving 5 bases not matched to a gene. The CDR3 region has the DNA TGTGCCAGCAGCCCAACGGGACAGGGAAACACCATATATTTT. Translating gives CASSPTGQGNTIYF.

The chain joins TRBV18 to TRBJ2-7; the match to TRBD1 covers 8 bases. Per germline, CDR1 KGHSH and CDR2 LQKENI. The CDR3 spans 14 residues. J was trimmed by 3 bases and V by 3 bases; bases with no gene match: 4. The CDR3 DNA reads TGTGCCAGCTCACCCTCCGACAGGGGCTACGAGCAGTACTTC. Amino acid sequence: CASSPSDRGYEQYF.

This chain connects TRBV19 to TRBJ1-1; tentatively, D is TRBD1 (5 bases). Trimming cost V 7 bases and J 2 bases, with 20 bases left between them. Germline V gives CDR1 LNHDA, CDR2 SQIVND (reference sequence). The CDR3 has 16 amino acids. The CDR3: CASNQGPFPVNTEAFF. In DNA form, the CDR3 reads TGTGCCAGTAATCAGGGCCCTTTTCCCGTTAACACTGAAGCTTTCTTT.

The chain links TRBV29-1 to TRBJ1-1; tentative D call: TRBD1 (6 bases). Per germline, CDR1 SQVTM and CDR2 ANQGSEA. This CDR3 contains 14 residues. V shed 4 bases and J shed 5 bases, with 17 bases lying between them. CDR3 sequence: CSVVLSGARTEAFF. The CDR3 DNA follows: TGCAGCGTTGTTCTTTCAGGGGCGAGGACTGAAGCTTTCTTT.

The chain has TRBV9 and TRBJ1-2, with D tentatively TRBD1 (6 bases). The germline gives CDR1 SGDLS, CDR2 YYNGEE. The ends were cut back, 0 bases at V and 8 bases at J, with 23 bases in the middle. The CDR3 runs 17 residues. In DNA, the CDR3 is TGTGCCAGCAGCGTAGGGGGAGCGGACAGCCTTCAGGGAGGCTACACCTTC. Protein product: CASSVGGADSLQGGYTF.

The gene calls are TRBV11-3 and TRBJ2-1; D remains unclear. V was trimmed by 5 bases and J by 1 base, leaving 6 bases between them. The CDR3 has 13 amino acids. Germline V gives CDR1 SGHNT, CDR2 YENEEA. CDR3 nucleotides: TGTGCCAGCAGCCAGGTTTCCTACAATGAGCAGTTCTTC. Protein: CASSQVSYNEQFF.

This clone was picked up one time. The V call is TRBV14, the J call TRBJ2-5, with TRBD2 identical over 10 bases. CDR3 length: 16 residues. V gave up 4 bases and J gave up 3 bases; unmatched junction bases: 8. The germline V gene has CDR1 SGHDN and CDR2 FVKESK. The CDR3: CASSRGGTSVKETQYF. CDR3 coding DNA: TGTGCCAGCAGCCGAGGCGGGACTAGCGTAAAAGAGACCCAGTACTTC.

The table lists this clone with a count of one. The V call is TRBV28, the J call TRBJ1-5, with D uncertain. Deletions cut 6 bases from V and 4 bases from J, with 7 bases between. The V gene's germline CDR1 is MDHEN and CDR2 SYDVKM. The CDR3 sequence is 12 residues long. This CDR3 reads CASSPGNQPQHF. The CDR3, as DNA: TGTGCCAGCAGCCCCGGTAATCAGCCCCAGCATTTT.

The chain's CDR3 is CASSLTGGTGNSPLHF. DNA for the CDR3: TGTGCCAGCAGCTTAACGGGGGGGACGGGGAATTCACCCCTCCACTTT. The genes are TRBV7-8 and TRBJ1-6; a weak D match, TRBD1 (5 bases). Germline CDR1 is SGHVS and CDR2 is FQNEAQ. The CDR3 is 16 amino acids. With 2 bases removed from V and 7 bases from J, the gap between germline ends came to 15 bases.